These 25 T cell receptor beta chains originate from one sample sequenced in a study. MiXCR was run by TCRdb on the 5' RACE reads, yielding one entry per CDR3 protein. The table lists over 40,000 distinct CDR3 sequences, about a fifth of them singletons. Tregs were sorted as CD4+CD25+CD127-/low cells. Sequenced: Tregs sorted from a lymph node. These receptors came from a female donor with breast cancer.

This clonotype was observed a few times. The rearrangement joins TRBV12-3 or TRBV12-4 to TRBJ1-5, with a possible D match to TRBD1 (6 bases). The CDR3 contains 16 residues. V shed 2 bases and J shed 6 bases, with 17 bases lying between them. The CDR3 DNA reads as TGTGCCAGCAGTTTAATATGGACAGATGCCGGTCAGCCCCAGCATTTT. Residues: CASSLIWTDAGQPQHF.

This clonotype showed up many times. CDR3 amino acids: CASSSVGNEQFF. CDR3 DNA sequence: TGCGCCAGCAGCTCAGTAGGCAATGAGCAGTTCTTC. The chain couples TRBV5-1 to TRBJ2-1; D gene ambiguous. In germline, CDR1 is SGHRS, CDR2 YFSETQ. V dropped 3 bases and J dropped 6 bases, with 7 bases sitting between them. The CDR3 consists of 12 residues.

V usage is TRBV28 and J usage is TRBJ2-5, with D hard to call. Germline CDR1 and CDR2: MDHEN and SYDVKM. V was shortened by 11 bases and J by 9 bases, with 22 bases between the two germline ends. The CDR3 is 13 residues long. CDR3 sequence (DNA): TGTGCCGCGATAGACACGAGACGAATGGCCCAGTACTTC. Translation: CAAIDTRRMAQYF.

This clonotype appeared many times. The gene calls are TRBV7-3 and TRBJ2-2; D perhaps matches TRBD2 (6 bases). There are 15 residues in the CDR3. Per the germline V gene, CDR1 is SGHTA and CDR2 is FQGTGA. V lost 5 bases and J 4 bases, leaving 14 bases between the germline ends. The CDR3 region has the DNA TGTGCCAGCAGCAATAGCGGTGAACCCACCGGGGAGCTGTTTTTT. This gives the protein CASSNSGEPTGELFF.

This clonotype was found once. V gene TRBV18 combines with J gene TRBJ2-3, with D possibly TRBD2 on 5 matching bases. Trimming took off 2 bases at V and 4 bases at J, with 10 bases between the two ends. The CDR3 spans 14 residues. The germline V gene has CDR1 KGHSH and CDR2 LQKENI. As DNA, the CDR3 is TGTGCCAGCTCACCAGGGAGCCCCCCAGATACGCAGTATTTT. It encodes CASSPGSPPDTQYF.

The chain joins TRBV7-9 to TRBJ2-5; TRBD2 matches at 9 bases. Unmatched junction bases numbered 6, after V lost 5 bases and J lost 5 bases. This CDR3 spans 14 amino acids. CDR1 is SEHNR, CDR2 FQNEAQ, per germline (reference sequence). This CDR3 reads CASSQAGGGETQYF. The DNA of the CDR3 is TGTGCCAGCAGCCAAGCGGGGGGCGGGGAGACCCAGTACTTC. The full variable domain, in which reference TRBV7-9 and TRBJ2-5 provide the parts outside the CDR3, is DTGVSQNPRHKITKRGQNVTFRCDPISEHNRLYWYRQTLGQGPEFLTYFQNEAQLEKSRLLSDRFSAERPKGSFSTLEIQRTEQGDSAMYLCASSQAGGGETQYFGPGTRLLVL.

This clonotype was seen repeatedly, ten times or more. This rearrangement joins TRBV27 to TRBJ2-2; D unclear. The germline V gene encodes CDR1 MNHEY and CDR2 SMNVEV (reference sequence). The CDR3 extends over 13 amino acids. V was trimmed by 6 bases and J by 5 bases, leaving 10 bases between them. The CDR3 nucleotides read TGTGCCAGCAGACGCACTATAACCGGGGAGCTGTTTTTT. This encodes CASRRTITGELFF.

Concerning this clonotype itself: A much larger clone sits a single nucleotide away, making a read error possible. This chain joins TRBV5-1 and TRBJ2-1; TRBD2 might be the D (6 bases). Between the trimmed V and J ends, which lost 1 base and 12 bases, there was a span of 17 bases. CDR3 size: 14 residues. Germline V gene data show CDR1 as SGHRS and CDR2 as YFSETQ. The CDR3 sequence is CASSLTGASLGQFF. In DNA form, the CDR3 reads TGCGCCAGCAGCTTGACGGGAGCTTCCCTTGGGCAGTTCTTC.

Only a few counts were recorded for this clonotype. The chain employs TRBV28 and TRBJ2-7, with TRBD2 matching over 7 bases. V shed 2 bases and J 5 bases; nucleotides not matched to a gene: 6. Germline V CDR1 and CDR2: MDHEN, SYDVKM. CDR3 length equals 14 residues. This CDR3 reads CASSLTGSGHEQYF. CDR3 DNA sequence: TGTGCCAGCAGTTTAACGGGTAGCGGGCACGAGCAGTACTTC. Full variable domain (outside the CDR3, taken from reference TRBV28 and TRBJ2-7): DVKVTQSSRYLVKRTGEKVFLECVQDMDHENMFWYRQDPGLGLRLIYFSYDVKMKEKGDIPEGYSVSREKKERFSLILESASTNQTSMYLCASSLTGSGHEQYFGPGTRLTVT.

Regarding this clonotype: This may be a read error, as it is one base from a much larger clone. The CDR3 ends on some other residue instead of the conserved phenylalanine or tryptophan, so this is likely a read error. The chain carries TRBV28 and TRBJ2-7; D is unclear. Per germline, CDR1 MDHEN and CDR2 SYDVKM. The V and J ends lost 3 bases and 6 bases respectively, with 3 bases between them. The CDR3 loop spans 10 amino acids. CDR3 protein: CASSLVEQYS. In DNA, the CDR3 is TGTGCCAGCAGTTTGGTCGAGCAGTACTCC.

The chain links TRBV2 to TRBJ1-1, with D uncertain. Germline V gene sequence: CDR1 SNHLY, CDR2 FYNNEI. V was cut by 6 bases and J by 0 bases, with 17 bases left in between. The CDR3 sequence is 16 residues long. CDR3: CASSDGRASMNTEAFF. The DNA of the CDR3 is TGTGCCAGCAGCGACGGTCGAGCGAGTATGAACACTGAAGCTTTCTTT.

This clonotype was seen at least ten times. The chain employs TRBV6-1 and TRBJ2-3, with a weak D call TRBD2 (6 bases). This CDR3 has 15 amino acids. Germline assignment: CDR1 MNHNS and CDR2 SASEGT. V lost 7 bases and J 7 bases, leaving 21 bases between the germline ends. For the CDR3, the DNA is TGTGCCAGCACCGAAGGGGCGACCGGGAGTTATACGCAGTATTTT. Translating gives CASTEGATGSYTQYF.

This clonotype was observed a handful of times. J is TRBJ2-5 and V is TRBV12-3 or TRBV12-4; perhaps TRBD1 as D (5 bases). The V gene lost 6 bases and the J gene lost 5 bases, with 13 bases spanning the gap. This CDR3 contains 13 residues. CDR3 sequence reads: CASRTQGGETQYF. CDR3 in DNA: TGTGCCAGCAGGACCCAGGGTGGGGAGACCCAGTACTTC.

V and J are TRBV5-1 and TRBJ2-2; D unclear. V lost 4 bases to trimming and J lost 1 base, with 2 bases between them. This CDR3 is built from 12 residues. Looked up from germline, CDR1 is SGHRS and CDR2 is YFSETQ. The CDR3 DNA reads as TGCGCCAGCAGCCGGAACACCGGGGAGCTGTTTTTT. Residues: CASSRNTGELFF.

The rearrangement joins TRBV9 to TRBJ2-1; 7 bases align to TRBD2. V was pared by 4 bases and J by 1 base, with 5 bases of the junction left unmatched. CDR1 is SGDLS, CDR2 YYNGEE, per germline. The CDR3 has 15 amino acids. In DNA, the CDR3 is TGTGCCAGCAGCCCACGACTAGCATCCTACAATGAGCAGTTCTTC. It specifies CASSPRLASYNEQFF.

The CDR3 DNA sequence: TGCAGTGCTAGAGATCCAGGGGTGAACACTGAAGCTTTCTTT. This gives the protein CSARDPGVNTEAFF. The V and J genes are TRBV20-1 and TRBJ1-1; D is possibly TRBD1 (6 bases). The ends were cut back, 0 bases at V and 0 bases at J, with 8 bases in the middle. Germline V gene lookup returns CDR1 DFQATT and CDR2 SNEGSKA (reference sequence). CDR3 length equals 14 residues.

This rearrangement joins TRBV7-2 to TRBJ2-1; D not resolved. Trimming shortened V by 5 bases and J by 10 bases, and 12 bases separated the two germline ends. The CDR3 loop spans 12 amino acids. From germline, CDR1 is SGHTA and CDR2 FQGNSA. Written as DNA, the CDR3 is TGTGCCAGCAGCCTCCGACATAGGGAGCAGTTCTTC. This codes for CASSLRHREQFF.

At least ten counts were recorded for this clonotype. V gene TRBV5-4 combines with J gene TRBJ2-5; D may correspond to TRBD1 or TRBD2 (5 bases each). Between the trimmed V and J ends, which lost 1 base and 2 bases, there was a span of 9 bases. Germline CDR1 SGHNT, CDR2 YYREEE (reference sequence). The CDR3 spans 14 residues. CDR3 DNA sequence: TGTGCCAGCAGCTTGTGGGGGATGCAAGAGACCCAGTACTTC. Its protein product is CASSLWGMQETQYF.

Notes on this clonotype: A much larger clone differs from this one at a single base, so this may be a read error. The rearrangement links TRBV5-1 to TRBJ2-7; D is possibly TRBD2 (5 bases). Germline CDR1 SGHRS, CDR2 YFSETQ. Deletions cut 0 bases from V and 4 bases from J, with 8 bases between. This CDR3 is built from 13 residues. The CDR3 spells CASSLEREYEQYF. Here the CDR3 DNA reads TGCGCCAGCAGCTTGGAGAGGGAATACGAGCAGTACTTC.

A note on this clonotype: At one boundary the junction diverges from the germline segment, which might be a read error. V and J are TRBV2 and TRBJ1-3; TRBD1 is a possible D gene (5 bases). Germline V gene data show CDR1 as SNHLY and CDR2 as FYNNEI. The CDR3 sequence is 18 residues long. As DNA, the CDR3 is TGTGCCAGCAGTGCAACCCAGGGAAAGTTCCTCTCTGGAAACACCATATATTTC. Its protein is CASSATQGKFLSGNTIYF. The whole variable domain, remainder taken from reference TRBV2 and TRBJ1-3, is EPEVTQTPSHQVTQMGQEVILRCVPISNHLYFYWYRQILGQKVEFLVSFYNNEISEKSEIFDDQFSVERPDGSNFTLKIRSTKLEDSAMYFCASSATQGKFLSGNTIYFGEGSWLTVV.

Worth noting for this clonotype: With a much larger clone just one base away, this may be a read error. The chain joins TRBV7-6 to TRBJ1-1; D may be TRBD1 (5 bases). Germline loops: CDR1 SGHVS, CDR2 FNYEAQ. Trimming removed 5 bases from V and 8 bases from J, with 18 bases in between. The CDR3 runs to 14 residues. The CDR3 protein is CASSPPDTGGEAFF. The CDR3 region has the DNA TGTGCCAGCAGCCCACCGGACACTGGGGGGGAAGCTTTCTTT.

Only a few counts were recorded for this clonotype. CDR3 coding DNA: TGCGCCAGCAGCCAAGATTTTACAGGGATTGGGGGAGGCTACACCTTC. Protein: CASSQDFTGIGGGYTF. This rearrangement joins TRBV4-1 to TRBJ1-2, with a weak D call TRBD1 (6 bases). V lost 0 bases and J lost 8, with 19 bases in between. CDR1 is MGHRA, CDR2 YSYEKL, per germline. The CDR3 extends over 16 amino acids.

This clonotype was recorded a few times. The chain employs TRBV7-2 and TRBJ2-7, with D uncertain. This CDR3 has 15 residues. The ends were cut back, 0 bases at V and 4 bases at J, with 13 bases in the middle. Per germline, CDR1 SGHTA and CDR2 FQGNSA. CDR3 nucleotides: TGTGCCAGCAGCTTAGCGCCAAAACCAGGATACGAGCAGTACTTC. Translated, it gives CASSLAPKPGYEQYF.

This clonotype was recorded a few times. This chain joins TRBV12-3 or TRBV12-4 and TRBJ1-2; D unresolved. This CDR3 contains 14 residues. V dropped 1 base and J dropped 1 base, with 7 bases sitting between them. The chain's CDR3 is CASSLVFDNYGYTF. The CDR3 DNA is TGTGCCAGCAGTTTAGTATTTGATAACTATGGCTACACCTTC.

The chain uses TRBV6-2 or TRBV6-3 and TRBJ2-7; the D is unclear. This CDR3 region has 13 residues. The ends were cut back, 10 bases at V and 3 bases at J, with 16 bases in the middle. Germline V gene lookup returns CDR1 MNHEY and CDR2 SVGEGT. This CDR3 is CATGLGGLYEQYF. The CDR3 DNA reads as TGTGCCACCGGGCTTGGCGGTCTCTACGAGCAGTACTTC.